This TCR beta chain stems from a study of Graves' ophthalmopathy and Graves' hyperthyroidism. In the study overall: Peripheral blood was gathered at the point of initial diagnosis, before any treatment started.

The germline CDR1 and CDR2 sequences are MNHEY and SVGAGI. The V end was cut by 4 bases, the J end by 4 bases, with 13 bases between. The CDR3 has 14 amino acids. This clonotype was recorded many times. Its antigen remains unidentified. Uncontrolled infections, pregnancy, lactation or other autoimmune diseases led to patient exclusion. Study-wide results and limits: Among thyroid clonotypes expanded above 0.001 frequency, most also appeared in blood.

RNA transcripts provided the template for amplifying TCR beta CDR3 regions. The workflow started with a first-round RT-PCR run with HTBI primers and then moved on to a second-round multiplex PCR. MiXCR, applied by TCRdb to the multiplex PCR reads, yields one record per CDR3 protein. This table holds under 350,000 distinct CDR3 sequences, 15% to 20% found once. The sequenced sample consisted of peripheral blood. J is TRBJ1-1 and V is TRBV6-5; the D gene is possibly TRBD1 (6 bases). This clonotype was obtained from an adult man with Graves' ophthalmopathy. CDR3 sequence: CASSSYRVGTEAFF. CDR3 DNA: TGTGCCAGCAGTTCGTACAGGGTCGGCACTGAAGCTTTCTTT.